This entry features one T cell receptor (beta chain) sequence. Each CDR3 protein is one row after TCRdb ran MiXCR on the reads. The sample shows 200,000 to 250,000 distinct CDR3 sequences, 22% of them seen only once. The CDR3 covers 15 residues. V trimming: 6 bases; J trimming: 5 bases; junction bases outside the gene matches: 9. Germline V gene lookup returns CDR1 DFQATT and CDR2 SNEGSKA (reference sequence). The data originate from a study of T cell repertoires in cytomegalovirus infection. The rearrangement uses TRBV20-1 and TRBJ2-3; 12 bases match TRBD2. Sequencing was performed on CD8+ T cells from PBMCs. This TCR was recovered from a human donor in good health (CMV status not recorded). Some clones in this sample may be carry-over from other donors' samples. CDR3 DNA: TGCAGTGCCAACCCTAGCGGGGGGGCCCTAGATACGCAGTATTTT. It yields the protein CSANPSGGALDTQYF.